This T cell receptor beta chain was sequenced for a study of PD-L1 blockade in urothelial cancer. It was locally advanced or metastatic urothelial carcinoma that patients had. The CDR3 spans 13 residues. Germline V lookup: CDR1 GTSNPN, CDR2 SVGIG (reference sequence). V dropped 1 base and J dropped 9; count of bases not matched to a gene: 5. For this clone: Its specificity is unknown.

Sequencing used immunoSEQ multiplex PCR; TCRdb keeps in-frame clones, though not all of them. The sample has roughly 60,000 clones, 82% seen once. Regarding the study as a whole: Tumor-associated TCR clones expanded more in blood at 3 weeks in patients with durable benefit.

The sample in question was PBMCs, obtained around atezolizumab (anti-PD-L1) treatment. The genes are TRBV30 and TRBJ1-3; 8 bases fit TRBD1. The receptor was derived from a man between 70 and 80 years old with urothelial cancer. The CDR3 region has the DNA TGTGCCTGGAGTGGACAGGGGTTCGGCACCATATATTTT. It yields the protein CAWSGQGFGTIYF.